This T cell receptor beta chain was captured by sequencing in a study of blood T cell repertoires in COVID-19. The germline V gene has CDR1 SGHDT and CDR2 YYEEEE. This CDR3 has 16 amino acids. Trimming took 1 base from V and 4 from J, leaving 17 bases between them. Clones were sequenced by immunoSEQ multiplex PCR, and TCRdb holds only the in-frame ones, with some missing. The table includes about 170,000 clones, over 80% detected once. V is TRBV5-6 and J is TRBJ1-2; D is perhaps TRBD1 (6 bases). The sample taken for sequencing was peripheral blood. The origin of this receptor is a woman older than 75 with active or convalescent COVID-19. The CDR3 spells CASSLSGQGRVYGYTF. CDR3 DNA sequence: TGTGCCAGCAGCTTGTCGGGGCAGGGGCGGGTCTATGGCTACACCTTC.